One and the same sample provided the 29 T cell receptor beta chains below, sequenced in a study of cytomegalovirus exposure and HLA in healthy donors. 13 Jbeta primers and 60 Vbeta primers were used for the PCR. Repertoires were generated with immunoSEQ multiplex PCR, while TCRdb's copy carries only in-frame clones and drops some. The table records about 160,000 clones, around 81% of them present only once. The sequencing input was PBMCs. The receptors here all came from a woman in her 40s in good health and CMV-seronegative.

The V and J genes are TRBV25-1 and TRBJ2-7; no definite D call. Germline lookup yields CDR1 MGHDK and CDR2 SYGVNS. V was pared by 4 bases and J by 4 bases, with 11 bases between. The CDR3 length is 13 residues. The CDR3 nucleotides read TGTGCCAGCAGTGCAAACCCCAGTTACGAGCAGTACTTC. Encoded protein: CASSANPSYEQYF.

This clone was counted a single time. The chain uses TRBV28 and TRBJ1-2; D remains unclear. Germline CDR1 is MDHEN and CDR2 is SYDVKM. The CDR3 length is 10 residues. Deletions cut 6 bases from V and 5 bases from J, with 4 bases between. This CDR3 is CASSQYGYTF. In DNA form, the CDR3 reads TGTGCCAGCAGCCAGTATGGCTACACCTTC.

CDR3 in amino acids: CATSRGTSAHEQYF. CDR3 coding DNA: TGTGCCACCAGCAGAGGGACTAGCGCCCACGAGCAGTACTTC. This chain connects TRBV15 to TRBJ2-7, with TRBD2 matching over 9 bases. Germline trimming cut 1 base from V and 5 bases from J; bases unmatched to any gene: 3. The CDR3 is made up of 14 amino acids. CDR1 is LNHNV, CDR2 YYDKDF, per germline (reference sequence).

The V call is TRBV19, the J call TRBJ1-1; 9 nucleotides agree with TRBD1. V was pared by 7 bases and J by 5 bases, with 8 bases of the junction left unmatched. Per the germline V gene, CDR1 is LNHDA and CDR2 is SQIVND (reference sequence). This CDR3 is built from 14 residues. The chain's CDR3 is CASKPTGGRTEAFF. As DNA, the CDR3 is TGTGCCAGTAAACCTACAGGGGGCAGAACTGAAGCTTTCTTT. Complete variable domain (other parts from reference TRBV19 and TRBJ1-1): DGGITQSPKYLFRKEGQNVTLSCEQNLNHDAMYWYRQDPGQGLRLIYYSQIVNDFQKGDIAEGYSVSREKKESFPLTVTSAQKNPTAFYLCASKPTGGRTEAFFGQGTRLTVV.

The CDR3 sequence: CASGSTSGETDTQYF. Written as DNA, the CDR3 is TGTGCTAGTGGGTCCACTAGCGGGGAAACAGATACGCAGTATTTT. The chain is built from TRBV12-5 and TRBJ2-3; 10 bases are shared with TRBD2. Germline CDR1 reads LGHNT; CDR2 reads FRNRAP. V gave up 6 bases and J gave up 3 bases; unmatched junction bases: 6. The CDR3 spans 15 residues. Full variable domain (rest looked up from reference TRBV12-5 and TRBJ2-3): DARVTQTPRHKVTEMGQEVTMRCQPILGHNTVFWYRQTMMQGLELLAYFRNRAPLDDSGMPKDRFSAEMPDATLATLKIQPSEPRDSAVYFCASGSTSGETDTQYFGPGTRLTVL.

This sequence joins TRBV29-1 and TRBJ1-1; TRBD1 agrees at 8 bases. This CDR3 is built from 15 residues. Germline CDR1 reads SQVTM; CDR2 reads ANQGSEA. The V segment lost 2 bases and the J segment 4 bases; nucleotides outside the gene matches: 9. The DNA for the CDR3 is TGCAGCGTTGAACGGGGTACAGGGGGGACCACTGAAGCTTTCTTT. It is translated as CSVERGTGGTTEAFF.

CDR3 nucleotides: TGTGCCACTACCGGGTTGGGGTTCGGGACAGGGTATGGCTACACCTTC. Its translation: CATTGLGFGTGYGYTF. The chain carries TRBV19 and TRBJ1-2; 9 positions agree with TRBD1. CDR3 size: 16 residues. V shed 10 bases, J shed 5 bases, and the junction held 17 bases outside the gene matches. The germline V gene encodes CDR1 LNHDA and CDR2 SQIVND (reference sequence).

V gene TRBV28 combines with J gene TRBJ2-5; 8 bases agree with TRBD2. The CDR3 consists of 16 residues. With 5 bases clipped from V and 3 bases from J, the junction kept 11 bases outside the gene matches. From germline, CDR1 is MDHEN and CDR2 SYDVKM. DNA for the CDR3: TGTGCCAGCAGTAGGAACTCAGCGGGAGCGGAAGAGACCCAGTACTTC. Its translation: CASSRNSAGAEETQYF.

The rearrangement uses TRBV6-6 and TRBJ1-1, with a tentative D call TRBD1 (6 bases). In germline, CDR1 is MNHNY, CDR2 SVGAGI (reference sequence). This CDR3 has 13 residues. V lost 7 bases to trimming and J lost 4 bases, with 13 bases between them. The DNA of the CDR3 is TGTGCCAGCATGGGAGGGGGGGGCACTGAAGCTTTCTTT. Translated, it gives CASMGGGGTEAFF.

The gene calls are TRBV5-1 and TRBJ2-1; tentative D call: TRBD2 (5 bases). Germline assignment: CDR1 SGHRS and CDR2 YFSETQ. This CDR3 has 15 residues. V lost 0 bases and J lost 2, with 9 bases in between. CDR3 sequence: CASSLEDLPYNEQFF. Written as DNA, the CDR3 is TGCGCCAGCAGCTTGGAGGACTTACCCTACAATGAGCAGTTCTTC.

The chain carries TRBV2 and TRBJ2-7; a possible D gene is TRBD1 (5 bases). The CDR3 length is 14 residues. V shed 6 bases and J shed 0 bases, with 12 bases lying between them. Germline V gene lookup returns CDR1 SNHLY and CDR2 FYNNEI. CDR3 DNA: TGTGCCAGCAGGGACGACAGAGGCTCCTACGAGCAGTACTTC. It codes for CASRDDRGSYEQYF.

The gene calls are TRBV6-5 and TRBJ2-2; TRBD2 agrees at 9 bases. This CDR3 has 14 amino acids. The ends lost 5 bases at V and 3 bases at J; junction bases unmatched: 1. In germline, CDR1 is MNHEY, CDR2 SVGAGI. CDR3 DNA sequence: TGTGCCAGCAGTGCGGGGGGGGACACCGGGGAGCTGTTTTTT. It specifies CASSAGGDTGELFF.

This chain uses TRBV28 with TRBJ1-5; D uncertain. This CDR3 is 12 amino acids long. The germline V gene encodes CDR1 MDHEN and CDR2 SYDVKM. V lost 4 bases and J 9 bases, leaving 10 bases between the germline ends. Written as DNA, the CDR3 is TGTGCCAGCAGTTCCCAGTGGCCGCCCCAGCATTTT. Residues: CASSSQWPPQHF.

This clone was seen a handful of times. The chain recombines TRBV29-1 with TRBJ2-5; no clear D gene. This CDR3 is 11 amino acids long. CDR1 is SQVTM, CDR2 ANQGSEA, per germline. V dropped 4 bases and J dropped 4 bases, with 7 bases sitting between them. DNA for the CDR3: TGCAGCGTTGGAGTTCTAGAGACCCAGTACTTC. Amino acid sequence: CSVGVLETQYF.

The CDR3 DNA reads TGTGCCTGGAGTGGGTTCGGACTAGCGGAGGGGACCGGGGAGCTGTTTTTT. It encodes CAWSGFGLAEGTGELFF. This chain connects TRBV30 to TRBJ2-2; 10 nucleotides line up with TRBD2. Germline CDR1 reads GTSNPN; CDR2 reads SVGIG (reference sequence). The CDR3 length is 17 residues. J lost 5 bases, V lost 1 base, and 10 bases had no gene match.

The chain couples TRBV11-2 to TRBJ1-4, with 7 nucleotides matching TRBD1. Looked up from germline, CDR1 is SGHAT and CDR2 is FQNNGV. The V and J ends lost 3 bases and 4 bases, in that order; junction bases with no gene match: 8. The CDR3 runs 16 residues. CDR3 sequence (DNA): TGTGCCAGCAGCTTGGGTTCGAGACAGGGTAATGAAAAACTGTTTTTT. Translation: CASSLGSRQGNEKLFF.

The gene calls are TRBV30 and TRBJ1-2, with 10 bases matching TRBD1. Germline CDR1 GTSNPN, CDR2 SVGIG (reference sequence). The CDR3 is 13 amino acids. With 2 bases clipped from V and 8 bases from J, the junction kept 5 bases outside the gene matches. CDR3 amino acids: CAWSRQGASGYTF. CDR3 bases: TGTGCCTGGAGTCGACAGGGGGCGTCAGGCTACACCTTC.

The rearrangement joins TRBV18 to TRBJ1-2; TRBD1 matches 10 bases. This CDR3 is 13 amino acids long. Germline assignment: CDR1 KGHSH and CDR2 LQKENI. V shed 3 bases, J shed 6 bases, and the junction held 1 base outside the gene matches. CDR3 in amino acids: CASSPDRGNGYTF. The CDR3 coding sequence is TGTGCCAGCTCACCGGACAGGGGGAATGGCTACACCTTC.

This chain uses TRBV5-1 with TRBJ1-1; no reliable D call. Trimming took off 4 bases at V and 1 base at J, with 14 bases between the two ends. In germline, CDR1 is SGHRS, CDR2 YFSETQ. CDR3 length equals 15 residues. CDR3 nucleotides: TGCGCCAGCAGCCCGGGTGGTCCAGCGAACACTGAAGCTTTCTTT. It encodes CASSPGGPANTEAFF.

The gene calls are TRBV4-1 and TRBJ2-5; a possible D gene is TRBD2 (5 bases). Trimming left V 0 bases short and J 5 bases short, with 25 bases between. Per the germline V gene, CDR1 is MGHRA and CDR2 is YSYEKL. This CDR3 contains 19 residues. CDR3 residues: CASSQDSALLRAEDETQYF. The DNA of the CDR3 is TGCGCCAGCAGCCAAGATTCGGCCCTTTTAAGAGCGGAGGATGAGACCCAGTACTTC.

This chain connects TRBV7-8 to TRBJ1-5; D may be TRBD1 (5 bases). This CDR3 region has 15 residues. The V and J ends lost 4 bases and 4 bases respectively, with 14 bases between them. Germline assignment: CDR1 SGHVS and CDR2 FQNEAQ. The CDR3 region has the DNA TGTGCCAGCAGCTCGAGCGACAGTACAAATCAGCCCCAGCATTTT. Protein sequence: CASSSSDSTNQPQHF.

The chain joins TRBV6-4 to TRBJ2-2, with 9 bases lining up with TRBD2. CDR3 length: 17 residues. Germline trimming cut 0 bases from V and 4 bases from J; bases unmatched to any gene: 6. Germline values: CDR1 MRHNA, CDR2 SNTAGT. CDR3 DNA sequence: TGTGCCAGCAGTGACTCGGGTAGCGGGAGAGGCACCGGGGAGCTGTTTTTT. Residues: CASSDSGSGRGTGELFF.

V and J are TRBV5-1 and TRBJ2-3; D is possibly TRBD2 (6 bases). Between the trimmed V and J ends, which lost 5 bases and 3 bases, there was a span of 16 bases. The germline CDR1 and CDR2 sequences are SGHRS and YFSETQ. This CDR3 is built from 15 residues. This chain's CDR3 is CASSSRDSTTDTQYF. The DNA of the CDR3 is TGCGCCAGCAGTTCCCGGGACTCCACAACAGATACGCAGTATTTT.

V is TRBV2 and J is TRBJ2-1; D unclear. The germline V gene encodes CDR1 SNHLY and CDR2 FYNNEI. The length of the CDR3 is 15 residues. V lost 2 bases, J lost 8 bases, and 16 bases lay in between. The CDR3: CASSEKAARRHEQFF. CDR3 coding DNA: TGTGCCAGCAGTGAAAAGGCAGCCAGGCGTCATGAGCAGTTCTTC.

This chain joins TRBV7-6 and TRBJ2-1; 7 nucleotides align to TRBD1. Trimming removed 5 bases from V and 4 bases from J; junction bases left unmatched: 2. The CDR3 has 13 residues. CDR1 and CDR2 from the germline V gene are SGHVS and FNYEAQ. The CDR3 reads CASSPGQYNEQFF. CDR3 DNA sequence: TGTGCCAGCAGCCCGGGACAGTACAATGAGCAGTTCTTC.

The chain recombines TRBV30 with TRBJ1-2; tentative D call: TRBD1 (5 bases). The CDR3 extends over 15 amino acids. V was clipped by 0 bases and J by 3 bases, with 14 bases between them. Germline V gives CDR1 GTSNPN, CDR2 SVGIG (reference sequence). CDR3 in DNA: TGTGCCTGGAGTGTAGTTCAGGAGGGGTACTATGGCTACACCTTC. This gives the protein CAWSVVQEGYYGYTF.

A single count supports this clone. The CDR3 loop is CASSQDSGRASDTQYF. The CDR3 region has the DNA TGTGCCAGCAGCCAAGATAGTGGGAGGGCCTCAGATACGCAGTATTTT. V usage is TRBV14 and J usage is TRBJ2-3, with 7 bases lining up with TRBD2. This CDR3 contains 16 residues. V lost 0 bases and J lost 4; bases outside the gene matches: 7. Germline V gives CDR1 SGHDN, CDR2 FVKESK.

Only one count was recorded for this clone. V usage is TRBV5-1 and J usage is TRBJ1-4; 8 bases map to TRBD1. The CDR3 has 16 residues. The V segment lost 0 bases and the J segment 4 bases; nucleotides outside the gene matches: 5. Germline V CDR1 and CDR2: SGHRS, YFSETQ. CDR3 DNA: TGCGCCAGCAGCTTGGAGGGACAGGCCTATAATGAAAAACTGTTTTTT. This codes for CASSLEGQAYNEKLFF.

This clone was observed a handful of times. The chain links TRBV5-3 to TRBJ2-1; 9 positions match TRBD2. TRBV5-3 is an open reading frame whose function is uncertain. This CDR3 spans 18 amino acids. The junction had 20 bases not matched to a gene; V was cut back by 5 bases and J by 8 bases. As DNA, the CDR3 is TGTGCCAGAAGTCCGGGACAGCCGGGACTAGCTTGGGTCCATGAGCAGTTCTTC. Its protein product is CARSPGQPGLAWVHEQFF.